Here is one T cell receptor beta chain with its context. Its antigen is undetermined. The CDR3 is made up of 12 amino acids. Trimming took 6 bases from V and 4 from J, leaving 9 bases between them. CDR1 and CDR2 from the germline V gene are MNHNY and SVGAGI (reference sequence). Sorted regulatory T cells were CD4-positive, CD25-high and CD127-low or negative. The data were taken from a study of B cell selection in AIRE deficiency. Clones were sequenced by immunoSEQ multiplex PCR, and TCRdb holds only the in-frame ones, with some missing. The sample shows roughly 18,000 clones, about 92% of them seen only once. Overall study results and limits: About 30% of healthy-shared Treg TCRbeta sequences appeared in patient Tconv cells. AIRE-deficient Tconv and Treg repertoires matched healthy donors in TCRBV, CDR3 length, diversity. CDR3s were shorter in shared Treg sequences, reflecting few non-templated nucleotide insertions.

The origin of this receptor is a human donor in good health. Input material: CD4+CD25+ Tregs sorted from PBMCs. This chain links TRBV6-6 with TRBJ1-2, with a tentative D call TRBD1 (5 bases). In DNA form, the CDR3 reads TGTGCCAGCAGAAGGGGCTTCTATGGCTACACCTTC. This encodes CASRRGFYGYTF.